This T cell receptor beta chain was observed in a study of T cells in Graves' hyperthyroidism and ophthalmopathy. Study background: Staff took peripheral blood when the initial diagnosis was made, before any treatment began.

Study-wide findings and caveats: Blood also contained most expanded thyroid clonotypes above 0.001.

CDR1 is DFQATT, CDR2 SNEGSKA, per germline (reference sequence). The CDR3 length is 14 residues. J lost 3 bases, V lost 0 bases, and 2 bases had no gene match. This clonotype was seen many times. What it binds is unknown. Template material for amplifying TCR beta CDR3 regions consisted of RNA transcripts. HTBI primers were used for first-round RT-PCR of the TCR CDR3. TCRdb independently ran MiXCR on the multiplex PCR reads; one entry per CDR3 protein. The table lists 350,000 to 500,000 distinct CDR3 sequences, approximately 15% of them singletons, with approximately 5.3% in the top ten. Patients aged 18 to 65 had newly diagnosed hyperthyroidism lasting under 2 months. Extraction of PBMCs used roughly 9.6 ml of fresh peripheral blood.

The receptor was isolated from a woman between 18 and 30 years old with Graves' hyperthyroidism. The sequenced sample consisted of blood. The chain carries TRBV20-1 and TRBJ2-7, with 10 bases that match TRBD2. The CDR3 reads CSARELAGHYEQYF. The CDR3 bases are TGCAGTGCTAGAGAACTAGCGGGGCACTACGAGCAGTACTTC.